This passage covers 5 T cell receptor beta chains from one sample sequenced in a study of blood T cell repertoires in COVID-19. Here immunoSEQ multiplex PCR was the method, and the copy in TCRdb shows in-frame clones only, minus some. The table has around 200,000 clones, about 90% seen once. Sequencing used PBMCs or T cells enriched from blood (not recorded which). These receptor sequences come from a woman in her forties or fifties in a cohort exposed to, infected with or recovered from COVID-19 (not recorded which).

This sequence joins TRBV7-8 and TRBJ1-6; a possible D gene is TRBD1 (5 bases). The germline V and J ends were trimmed by 4 bases and 0 bases, with 10 bases remaining between them. CDR1 and CDR2 from the germline V gene are SGHVS and FQNEAQ. The CDR3 is 16 amino acids. CDR3 sequence (DNA): TGTGCCAGCAGCTCCAGGGTGAGCTCCTATAATTCACCCCTCCACTTT. This codes for CASSSRVSSYNSPLHF.

This chain links TRBV12-5 with TRBJ2-1, with 9 bases fitting TRBD2. Germline V gene data show CDR1 as LGHNT and CDR2 as FRNRAP. The CDR3 loop spans 13 amino acids. The V and J ends lost 2 bases and 11 bases, in that order; junction bases with no gene match: 4. The CDR3 DNA sequence: TGTGCTAGTGGTTTGCCGACTAGCGGAAAGCAGTTCTTC. It codes for CASGLPTSGKQFF.

The chain couples TRBV4-3 to TRBJ2-7, with D possibly TRBD1 on 5 matching bases. V gave up 0 bases and J gave up 2 bases, with 14 bases separating them. CDR1 is LGHNA, CDR2 YSLEER, per germline. This CDR3 contains 16 residues. In DNA form, the CDR3 reads TGCGCCAGCAGCCAAGATCGGGCAGGGTCCGCCTACGAGCAGTACTTC. Its protein is CASSQDRAGSAYEQYF.

The sample holds a few counts of this clone. The chain joins TRBV11-1 to TRBJ1-6, with D perhaps matching TRBD1 (5 bases). Trimming stripped 5 bases from V and 7 bases from J, with 15 bases between. Germline CDR1 reads SGHAT; CDR2 reads FQDESV (reference sequence). The CDR3 totals 15 residues. The CDR3 sequence: CASSVTGGSNSPLHF. The DNA for the CDR3 is TGTGCCAGCAGCGTCACCGGGGGGTCGAATTCACCCCTCCACTTT.

CDR3 protein: CASSGTLREAPLHF. CDR3 nucleotide sequence: TGTGCCAGCAGCGGCACCCTCAGGGAGGCACCCCTCCACTTT. The chain joins TRBV7-9 to TRBJ1-6; a possible D gene is TRBD1 (5 bases). Germline V gene data show CDR1 as SEHNR and CDR2 as FQNEAQ (reference sequence). The V end was cut by 5 bases, the J end by 11 bases, with 16 bases between. The CDR3 extends over 14 amino acids.